The following is a T cell receptor (beta chain) sequence with its context. No antigen is known for it. The data belong to a study of OX40 agonist ivuxolimab in advanced cancers. About the study: Patients took ivuxolimab, an agonistic anti-OX40 (CD134) antibody. Eligibility admitted prior anti-PD-1, anti-PD-L1 or anti-CTLA-4 therapy; around 41% had some. Notes on the study in general: At 0.1 to 3.0 mg/kg and by week 6, CD4+ and CD8+ T cells in the blood had expanded clonally. Averaged across samples, CD8+ T cells carried more expanded clones than CD4+ did.

CDR1 and CDR2 from the germline V gene are MNHNY and SVGAGI (reference sequence). J lost 6 bases, V lost 6 bases, and 7 bases had no gene match. The CDR3 totals 15 residues. Assay: immunoSEQ multiplex PCR; the TCRdb copy retains only in-frame clones and omits some. The sample lists more than 95,000 clones, 90% to 95% occurring once. The source was CD4+ or CD8+ T cells sorted from blood, collected in a trial of the OX40 agonist ivuxolimab. The receptor was isolated from an adult with an advanced solid tumor such as melanoma, head and neck, liver or kidney cancer. The rearrangement uses TRBV6-6 and TRBJ2-7; 14 bases map to TRBD2. CDR3 nucleotides: TGTGCCAGCAGCCAGGGACTAGCGGGAGTCGGCGAGCAGTACTTC. Translated: CASSQGLAGVGEQYF.